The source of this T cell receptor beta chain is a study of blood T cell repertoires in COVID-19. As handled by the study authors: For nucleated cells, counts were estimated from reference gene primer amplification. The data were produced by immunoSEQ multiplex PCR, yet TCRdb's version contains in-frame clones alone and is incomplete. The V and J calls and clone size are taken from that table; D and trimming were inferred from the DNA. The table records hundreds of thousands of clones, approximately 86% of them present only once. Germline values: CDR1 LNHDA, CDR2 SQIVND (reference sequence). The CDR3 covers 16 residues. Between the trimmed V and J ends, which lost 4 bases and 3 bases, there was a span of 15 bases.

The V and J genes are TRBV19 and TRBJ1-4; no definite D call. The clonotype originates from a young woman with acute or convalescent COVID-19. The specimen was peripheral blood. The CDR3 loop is CASSKVTGSANEKLFF. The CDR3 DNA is TGTGCCAGTAGTAAAGTCACGGGGTCGGCTAATGAAAAACTGTTTTTT.